The present T cell receptor (beta chain) was sequenced within a study of blood T cell repertoires in COVID-19. For the study at large: T cells, B-cell-depleted T cells, or PBMCs provided the cDNA or gDNA that served as material.

The repertoire was sequenced with immunoSEQ multiplex PCR; TCRdb's copy has only in-frame clones and lacks some. The data contain fewer than 250,000 clones, 83% of them singletons. Germline CDR1 SGHTA, CDR2 FQGTGA. With V trimmed by 5 bases and J by 4 bases, 2 bases remained unmatched. The CDR3 spans 13 residues. The V and J genes are TRBV7-3 and TRBJ1-3; the match to TRBD1 covers 7 bases. This clonotype originated in a human donor in a cohort sampled during active COVID-19. Sequenced input: peripheral blood. This CDR3 reads CASSAGQGNTIYF. The CDR3 DNA sequence: TGTGCCAGCAGCGCGGGACAGGGAAACACCATATATTTT.